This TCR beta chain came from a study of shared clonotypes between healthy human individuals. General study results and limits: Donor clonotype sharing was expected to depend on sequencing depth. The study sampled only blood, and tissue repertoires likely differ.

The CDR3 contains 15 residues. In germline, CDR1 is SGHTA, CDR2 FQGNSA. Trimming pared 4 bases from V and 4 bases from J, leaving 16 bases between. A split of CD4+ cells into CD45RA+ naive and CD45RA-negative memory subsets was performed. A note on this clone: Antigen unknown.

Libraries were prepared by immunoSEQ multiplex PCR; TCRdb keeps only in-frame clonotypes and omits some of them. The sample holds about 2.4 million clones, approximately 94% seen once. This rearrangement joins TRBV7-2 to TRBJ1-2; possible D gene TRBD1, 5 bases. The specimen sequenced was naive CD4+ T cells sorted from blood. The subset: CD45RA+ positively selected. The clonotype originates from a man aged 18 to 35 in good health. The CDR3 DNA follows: TGTGCCAGCAGCTCCTCCGGGACGGAGAGCTATGGCTACACCTTC. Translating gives CASSSSGTESYGYTF. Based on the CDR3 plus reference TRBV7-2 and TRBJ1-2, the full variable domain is GAGVSQSPSNKVTEKGKDVELRCDPISGHTALYWYRQSLGQGLEFLIYFQGNSAPDKSGLPSDRFSAERTGGSVSTLTIQRTQQEDSAVYLCASSSSGTESYGYTFGSGTRLTVV.